This T cell receptor (beta chain) is from a study of blood T cell repertoires in COVID-19. Study at large: Sources were T cells, B-cell-depleted T cells, or PBMCs; the material itself was cDNA or gDNA.

The protocol was immunoSEQ multiplex PCR, while the TCRdb copy is restricted to in-frame clones and leaves out a portion. In the table there are about 130,000 clones, 84% of which are singletons. This CDR3 contains 15 residues. Per germline, CDR1 SGHNT and CDR2 YENEEA. With 5 bases removed from V and 4 bases from J, the gap between germline ends came to 17 bases. The source material was peripheral blood. The receptor was isolated from a woman aged 30 to 39 who had recovered from COVID-19. This chain joins TRBV11-3 and TRBJ1-1; maybe TRBD1 (5 bases). Here the CDR3 reads CASSPLGEGCTEAFF. CDR3 nucleotides: TGTGCCAGCAGCCCCTTGGGGGAGGGATGCACTGAAGCTTTCTTT. The full variable domain, its missing parts supplied by reference TRBV11-3 and TRBJ1-1, is EAGVVQSPRYKIIEKKQPVAFWCNPISGHNTLYWYLQNLGQGPELLIRYENEEAVDDSQLPKDRFSAERLKGVDSTLKIQPAELGDSAVYLCASSPLGEGCTEAFFGQGTRLTVV.